This record covers a single TCR beta chain. Its cognate antigen is unknown. CD45RO-negative cells were positively selected for CCR7, leaving out terminally differentiated effector memory CD45RA+ cells. There were no recent acute infections or vaccinations among the donors, who were healthy HIV-negative adults. In the authors' methods: From ImmunoSEQ came sequences covering only the junction and carrying no quality scores, so filtering differed. Measured with immunoSEQ multiplex PCR; TCRdb has only the in-frame clones, and not every one. The V and J calls and clone size come from that table; D and trimming were worked out from the DNA. This table has millions of clones, approximately 94% appearing once. The data originate from a study of shared clonotypes between healthy human individuals. Study in general: The plates for each donor numbered three CD4 naive, three CD4 memory, two CD8 naive and one CD8 memory. Whole-study results and caveats: Few donors restricted represented genetic and exposure-history diversity.

CDR3 length: 15 residues. In germline, CDR1 is SGDLS, CDR2 YYNGEE. V lost 2 bases and J 6 bases, leaving 12 bases between the germline ends. The V call is TRBV9, the J call TRBJ1-6, with a weak D call TRBD1 (6 bases). This receptor was identified in a man aged 18 to 35 in good health. Material for sequencing was naive CD8+ T cells sorted from blood. The CDR3 here is CASSVGTLFNSPLHF. CDR3 bases: TGTGCCAGCAGCGTCGGGACACTTTTTAATTCACCCCTCCACTTT.